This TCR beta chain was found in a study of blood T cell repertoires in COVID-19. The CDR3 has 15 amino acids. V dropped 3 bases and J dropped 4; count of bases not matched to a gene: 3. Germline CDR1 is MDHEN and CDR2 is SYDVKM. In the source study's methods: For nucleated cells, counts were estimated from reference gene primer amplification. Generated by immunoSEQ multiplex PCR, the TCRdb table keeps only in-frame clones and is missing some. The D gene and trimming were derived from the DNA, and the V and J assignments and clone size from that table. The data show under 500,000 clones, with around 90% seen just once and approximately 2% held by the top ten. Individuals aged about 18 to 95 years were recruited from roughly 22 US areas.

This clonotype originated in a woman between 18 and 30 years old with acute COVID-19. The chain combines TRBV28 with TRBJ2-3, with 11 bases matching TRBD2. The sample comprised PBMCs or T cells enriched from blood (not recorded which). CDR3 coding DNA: TGTGCCAGCAGTTTCGATAGCGGGAGGGCAGATACGCAGTATTTT. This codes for CASSFDSGRADTQYF.